The 18 T cell receptor beta chains given below trace back to one sample, sequenced in a study of T cell responses to AZD1222 COVID-19 vaccine (dated by TCRdb to the early 2020s). The library was obtained by the immunoSEQ multiplex PCR assay. TCRdb carries this immuneACCESS record with in-frame sequences only. Its versions omit some clonotypes, under half of them owing to an unresolved V gene in the studies checked, with the rest unexplained. This sample is represented by 150,000 or so clones; roughly 92% of them were singletons. Approximately 1.3% of the sample is held by the ten biggest clonotypes. This specimen's time point label, per the study, means: about 28 days (+/-7) after the second vaccine dose. The specimen was peripheral blood, collected 28 days after the second AZD1222 dose. All receptors come from an adult who received the AZD1222 COVID-19 vaccine.

The chain recombines TRBV7-8 with TRBJ2-2; 9 bases match TRBD1. CDR1 is SGHVS, CDR2 FQNEAQ, per germline. Trimming cost V 4 bases and J 7 bases; bases outside gene matches: 10. There are 16 residues in the CDR3. CDR3 sequence reads: CASSYTGGLLGGELFF. In DNA, the CDR3 is TGTGCCAGCAGCTATACAGGGGGCCTCCTGGGCGGGGAGCTGTTTTTT.

The rearrangement links TRBV27 to TRBJ2-7; 10 bases match TRBD2. The length of the CDR3 is 17 residues. Germline V gene data show CDR1 as MNHEY and CDR2 as SMNVEV (reference sequence). Trimming removed 1 base from V and 6 bases from J; junction bases left unmatched: 12. In DNA form, the CDR3 reads TGTGCCAGCAGTTTATTGCGGCTAGCGGGAGAACCATTCGAGCAGTACTTC. It yields the protein CASSLLRLAGEPFEQYF.

V is TRBV6-5 and J is TRBJ2-3; 8 bases fit TRBD1. Germline values: CDR1 MNHEY, CDR2 SVGAGI. This CDR3 spans 15 amino acids. J lost 1 base, V lost 4 bases, and 4 bases had no gene match. The CDR3 bases are TGTGCCAGCAGTTCAGGACAGGGAGGCACAGATACGCAGTATTTT. It encodes CASSSGQGGTDTQYF.

The gene calls are TRBV18 and TRBJ1-1; D not certain. The CDR3 spans 14 residues. Germline V gene data show CDR1 as KGHSH and CDR2 as LQKENI. Trimming cost V 6 bases and J 6 bases, with 17 bases left between them. CDR3 nucleotides: TGTGCCAGCTCTCCCGCTTCGAATATTCCTGAAGCTTTCTTT. It encodes CASSPASNIPEAFF.

The chain is built from TRBV6-2 or TRBV6-3 and TRBJ1-1, with D hard to call. CDR3 length: 12 amino acids. Trimming cost V 6 bases and J 1 base, with 6 bases left between them. Germline lookup yields CDR1 MNHEY and CDR2 SVGEGT. The CDR3 reads CASSPQNTEAFF. The CDR3, as DNA: TGTGCCAGCAGCCCCCAGAACACTGAAGCTTTCTTT.

The gene calls are TRBV2 and TRBJ2-5, with TRBD2 as a possible D gene (5 bases). Trimming removed 8 bases from V and 3 bases from J, with 13 bases in between. This CDR3 is built from 13 residues. The germline V gene encodes CDR1 SNHLY and CDR2 FYNNEI. CDR3 DNA: TGTGCCAGCGGTGTCATGCGGGAAGAGACCCAGTACTTC. This gives the protein CASGVMREETQYF.

J is TRBJ1-4 and V is TRBV2, with D possibly being TRBD1 (5 bases). Per germline, CDR1 SNHLY and CDR2 FYNNEI. Trimming pared 6 bases from V and 5 bases from J, leaving 16 bases between. CDR3 size: 15 residues. The CDR3 here is CASSPVGTENEKLFF. The CDR3 coding sequence is TGTGCCAGCAGCCCGGTAGGGACCGAGAATGAAAAACTGTTTTTT.

This sequence joins TRBV7-2 and TRBJ2-1; no clear D gene. V dropped 5 bases and J dropped 1 base, with 12 bases sitting between them. The germline V gene has CDR1 SGHTA and CDR2 FQGNSA. The CDR3 is 15 amino acids. The CDR3 DNA is TGTGCCAGCAGCGAACCGGCCGAGTCCTACAATGAGCAGTTCTTC. This translates into CASSEPAESYNEQFF.

The genes are TRBV6-5 and TRBJ2-6; D gene unclear. The germline V gene encodes CDR1 MNHEY and CDR2 SVGAGI. Deletions cut 10 bases from V and 0 bases from J, with 7 bases between. CDR3 length: 13 residues. DNA for the CDR3: TGTGCCACCACCCCCTCTGGGGCCAACGTCCTGACTTTC. This codes for CATTPSGANVLTF.

This clone was observed once. The genes are TRBV3-1 (or the pseudogene TRBV3-2) and TRBJ2-2, with D perhaps assigned TRBD1 or TRBD2 (5 bases each). This CDR3 spans 14 amino acids. CDR1 and CDR2 from the germline V gene are LGHDT and YNNKEL (reference sequence). Trimming took off 4 bases at V and 3 bases at J, with 9 bases between the two ends. The CDR3 reads CASSPGTDTGELFF. In DNA, the CDR3 is TGTGCCAGCAGCCCCGGGACGGACACCGGGGAGCTGTTTTTT.

CDR3 in DNA: TGTGCCAGCAGCTTCCAGTCGAATCAGCCCCAGCATTTT. Amino acids: CASSFQSNQPQHF. The chain is built from TRBV11-2 and TRBJ1-5; D is undetermined. The CDR3 has 13 amino acids. Per germline, CDR1 SGHAT and CDR2 FQNNGV. Trimming cost V 3 bases and J 4 bases, with 7 bases left between them.

The V gene is TRBV5-1, the J gene TRBJ2-5; either TRBD1 or TRBD2 may fit D (5 bases each). CDR3 length: 17 amino acids. V lost 0 bases and J lost 3, with 18 bases in between. Germline V gene lookup returns CDR1 SGHRS and CDR2 YFSETQ. CDR3 DNA sequence: TGCGCCAGCAGCTTGGACCAAGCCGGGGCGGTCGAAGAGACCCAGTACTTC. It translates to CASSLDQAGAVEETQYF.

This clone occurred once. The chain has TRBV5-8 and TRBJ2-7; TRBD1 aligns across 7 bases. The CDR3 length is 14 residues. From germline, CDR1 is SGHTS and CDR2 YDEGEE. V shed 1 base, J shed 2 bases, and the junction held 3 bases outside the gene matches. This CDR3 reads CASSLRQGPYEQYF. The CDR3 DNA reads as TGTGCCAGCAGCTTGAGACAGGGCCCCTACGAGCAGTACTTC.

CDR3 protein: CASSDSFSLAGDTDTQYF. The CDR3 coding sequence is TGTGCCAGCAGTGACTCGTTCAGTCTAGCGGGGGACACAGATACGCAGTATTTT. V usage is TRBV6-4 and J usage is TRBJ2-3; the match to TRBD2 covers 10 bases. The CDR3 length is 18 residues. Germline lookup yields CDR1 MRHNA and CDR2 SNTAGT. V trimming: 0 bases; J trimming: 2 bases; junction bases outside the gene matches: 8.

The chain recombines TRBV6-2 or TRBV6-3 with TRBJ2-1, with D perhaps TRBD1 or TRBD2 (5 bases each). Germline CDR1 reads MNHEY; CDR2 reads SVGEGT. Trimming stripped 2 bases from V and 1 base from J, with 12 bases between. This CDR3 has 16 residues. CDR3 sequence: CASSYVRGVSYNEQFF. CDR3 sequence (DNA): TGTGCCAGCAGTTACGTCCGGGGCGTATCCTACAATGAGCAGTTCTTC.

The gene calls are TRBV19 and TRBJ2-7; D is ambiguous. Germline CDR1 LNHDA, CDR2 SQIVND (reference sequence). This CDR3 spans 13 amino acids. V was pared by 3 bases and J by 6 bases, with 12 bases between. In nucleotides, the CDR3 is TGTGCCAGTAGTATGTCTGAGGTCAGCGAGCAGTACTTC. As protein: CASSMSEVSEQYF.

The genes are TRBV19 and TRBJ2-7; TRBD1 aligns across 11 bases. The CDR3 has 16 residues. CDR1 is LNHDA and CDR2 is SQIVND in the germline V gene (reference sequence). V gave up 5 bases and J gave up 4 bases; unmatched junction bases: 10. The CDR3 sequence is CASSPERGQGEYEQYF. The DNA of the CDR3 is TGTGCCAGTAGTCCGGAAAGGGGACAGGGGGAGTACGAGCAGTACTTC. Looking up the rest from reference TRBV19 and TRBJ2-7 gives the full variable domain: DGGITQSPKYLFRKEGQNVTLSCEQNLNHDAMYWYRQDPGQGLRLIYYSQIVNDFQKGDIAEGYSVSREKKESFPLTVTSAQKNPTAFYLCASSPERGQGEYEQYFGPGTRLTVT.

The sample holds a few counts of this clone. The chain joins TRBV9 to TRBJ2-7; a possible D gene is TRBD1 (6 bases). The CDR3 sequence is 14 residues long. Per the germline V gene, CDR1 is SGDLS and CDR2 is YYNGEE. V was pared by 4 bases and J by 4 bases, with 15 bases between. The CDR3 spells CASSPRTETYEQYF. The CDR3 DNA sequence: TGTGCCAGCAGCCCCCGGACAGAGACGTACGAGCAGTACTTC.